The rows below give T cell receptor beta chains drawn from one sample of a study of tumor-infiltrating lymphocytes in primary liver carcinoma. TCRdb fed the multiplex PCR reads into MiXCR, producing one record per CDR3 protein. The sample includes about 330,000 distinct CDR3 sequences, approximately 65% of them seen just once. Sequenced input: peripheral blood. The receptors come from a man aged 35-49 years with primary liver carcinoma and hepatitis B virus infection. The CDR3 runs from the conserved cysteine through the conserved F or W. Fields, in order: D gene, V gene, clone size, CDR3 length, J gene, CDR3 DNA, CDR3 protein. A D gene is named only where the DNA matches it firmly. Rows give clone size only sometimes, using once, few, many, or a class for an expanded clone.

>NA|TRBV11-2|once|15|TRBJ2-7
TGTGCCAGCAGCGTACGGGACGAATCCTATTACGAGCTGTACTTC
CASSVRDESYYELYF
>NA|TRBV6-1|few|12|TRBJ2-7
TGTGCCAGCTTTGGCAATGGCTACGAGCAGTACTTC
CASFGNGYEQYF
>TRBD1|TRBV28|many|16|TRBJ2-1
TGTGCCAGCAGTTTACTTCCGGGACAGGCTTACAATGAGCAGTTCTTC
CASSLLPGQAYNEQFF
>NA|TRBV11-2|NA|14|TRBJ2-2
TGTGCCTGCAGGCTTACAGAGTCCACCGGGGAGCCGTTTTTT
CACRLTESTGEPFF
>NA|TRBV29-1|NA|13|TRBJ1-1
TGCAGTGGGCTGTGGGATCCGAACACTGAAGCTTTCTTT
CSGLWDPNTEAFF
>NA|TRBV11-2|NA|13|TRBJ2-7
TGTGACAGCAGCGTAGGGCTCTCCTACGAGCAGTACTTC
CDSSVGLSYEQYF
>NA|TRBV11-2|NA|13|TRBJ2-1
TGTTCCAGCACCTTAGTGGGGGCGAATGAGCAGTTCTTC
CSSTLVGANEQFF
>NA|TRBV10-1|NA|16|TRBJ2-7
TGCGCCAGCAGTGAGTATGCCGGGACAAGGAATACCGAGCAGTACTTC
CASSEYAGTRNTEQYF
>TRBD2|TRBV11-2|NA|17|TRBJ2-7
TGTGCCAGCAACTACGATCACGCGCGACTAGCTGGCCACGAGCAGTACTTC
CASNYDHARLAGHEQYF
>TRBD1|TRBV29-1|NA|12|TRBJ2-7
TGCAACGCCGGACGACAGGGTAACGAGCAGTACTTC
CNAGRQGNEQYF
>TRBD2|TRBV30|few|16|TRBJ2-1
TGTGCCTGGAGTGCCCAAAGACTAGCGGTCTATAATGAGCAGTTCTTC
CAWSAQRLAVYNEQFF
>TRBD2|TRBV29-1|many|15|TRBJ2-2
TGCAGCGTTAGGACTAGCGGGCAGAACACCGGGGAGCTGTTTTTT
CSVRTSGQNTGELFF
>NA|TRBV11-2|many|12|TRBJ2-7
TGTGCCAGCAGCTTAGATAGCCCCGAGCAGTACTTC
CASSLDSPEQYF
>NA|TRBV11-2|NA|14|TRBJ1-1
TGTGCCGGCACCAGGGACGGCATGAGCACTGAAGCTTTCTTT
CAGTRDGMSTEAFF
>NA|TRBV11-2|NA|13|TRBJ2-5
TGTGACAGCAGCTCTCAGGGAAAAGAGACCCAGAACTTC
CDSSSQGKETQNF
>NA|TRBV28|once|14|TRBJ2-5
TGTGTCAGCAGTTTCGCGGCAACCCAAGAGACCCAGTACTTC
CVSSFAATQETQYF
>NA|TRBV6-5|many|14|TRBJ2-2
TGTGCCAGCAGTTATTTCGCCAATTCCGGGGAGCTGTTTTTT
CASSYFANSGELFF
>NA|TRBV24-1|NA|12|TRBJ1-5
TGTGCCACCAGTTACGGGACCCAGCCCCAGCATTTT
CATSYGTQPQHF
>TRBD2|TRBV11-2|NA|13|TRBJ2-7
TGTGGCAGCAGCTTCCCGGGACTAGCGGGAGTTGGTTTC
CGSSFPGLAGVGF
>TRBD1|TRBV29-1|NA|12|TRBJ2-7
TGCAGCGTTGAGGGACAGACATGCGAGCAGTACTTC
CSVEGQTCEQYF
>NA|TRBV6-2/TRBV6-3|NA|15|TRBJ2-1
TGTGCCAGCATTAGGGTATCGGGGACAAACAATGAGCGGTTCTTC
CASIRVSGTNNERFF
>TRBD1|TRBV6-6|NA|16|TRBJ2-1
TGTGTCTGCAGTAAACCAGGGGGTGGGGGCTACAATGAGCAGTTCTTC
CVCSKPGGGGYNEQFF
>TRBD1|TRBV6-1|NA|13|TRBJ2-1
TGTGCCAGCCCCCGGGACAGTGATAATGAGCAGTTCTTC
CASPRDSDNEQFF
>NA|TRBV5-6|NA|13|TRBJ2-7
TGTGCCAGCAGCCAGACGGGCTCCTACGAGCTGTACTTC
CASSQTGSYELYF
>NA|TRBV11-2|NA|15|TRBJ1-1
TGTCCCAGCAGCTTAGGCCGACAGTGGGTTAGTGAAGCTTTCTTC
CPSSLGRQWVSEAFF
>NA|TRBV10-3|NA|13|TRBJ2-3
TGTGCCATCCTTAAGGTGGCCGGAGATACGCAGTACTTT
CAILKVAGDTQYF
>NA|TRBV11-2|NA|16|TRBJ2-3
TGCGCCAGCAGCTTAGTGTTCGCTGGCGTGAAAGATACGCAGTATTTT
CASSLVFAGVKDTQYF
>TRBD2|TRBV2|NA|14|TRBJ2-1
TGTGCCAGCAAGGGACTAGCGGGAGGGGTGGGGCAGTTCTTC
CASKGLAGGVGQFF
>NA|TRBV5-5|NA|15|TRBJ2-2
TGTGCCAGCAGCTTGGTTCAGGGGAACACCGGGGAGCTGTTTTTT
CASSLVQGNTGELFF
>NA|TRBV5-1|NA|14|TRBJ1-1
TGCGCCAGCAGCCAGTTCGCCACGGCCCCTGAAGCTTTCTTT
CASSQFATAPEAFF
>NA|TRBV24-1|once|15|TRBJ1-5
TGTGCCACCAGTGAAACCGGGGGGGGCCATCAGCCCCAGCATTTT
CATSETGGGHQPQHF
>NA|TRBV6-2/TRBV6-3|many|13|TRBJ2-3
TGTGCCAGCAGAACGACGGGCACAGATACGCAGTATTTT
CASRTTGTDTQYF
>NA|TRBV11-2|NA|15|TRBJ2-7
TGTACCGGCAGCCCCCCTCGGGCTCCCGCCAGCGAGCAGTACTTC
CTGSPPRAPASEQYF